This T cell receptor beta chain is from a study of blood T cell repertoires in COVID-19. The table came from immunoSEQ multiplex PCR; TCRdb's copy has only in-frame clones and leaves some out. Counted here are 97,000 or so clones, 92% occurring once; the ten biggest clones make up 1.5% to 2%. Material for sequencing was peripheral blood. This receptor was identified in a woman aged 45-60 years with COVID-19, enrolled during active disease.

The DNA of the CDR3 is TGTGCCAGCAGCGTAGAAGCGAGGGCCGGGGATACGCAGTATTTT. As protein: CASSVEARAGDTQYF. The chain is built from TRBV9 and TRBJ2-3; a possible D gene is TRBD2 (5 bases). Germline V gives CDR1 SGDLS, CDR2 YYNGEE. With 0 bases removed from V and 6 bases from J, the gap between germline ends came to 14 bases. The CDR3 totals 15 residues.